The 10 T cell receptor beta chains below were found in one sample sequenced in a study of blood T cell repertoires in COVID-19. The data were produced by immunoSEQ multiplex PCR, yet TCRdb's version contains in-frame clones alone and is incomplete. The sample lists some 190,000 clones; about four fifths were seen once. Sequenced sample: peripheral blood. The receptors derive from a middle-aged woman with COVID-19, enrolled during active disease.

The gene calls are TRBV5-5 and TRBJ2-5; weak D call: TRBD2 (5 bases). Looked up from germline, CDR1 is SGHKS and CDR2 is YYEKEE (reference sequence). This CDR3 has 16 residues. The germline V and J ends were trimmed by 1 base and 5 bases, with 18 bases remaining between them. CDR3 residues: CASSLYRGQPLETQYF. The CDR3, as DNA: TGTGCCAGCAGCTTGTATCGGGGTCAACCCCTGGAGACCCAGTACTTC.

The gene calls are TRBV24-1 and TRBJ1-4, with 8 bases aligning to TRBD1. From germline, CDR1 is KGHDR and CDR2 SFDVKD. Trimming cost V 3 bases and J 5 bases; bases outside gene matches: 7. This CDR3 has 16 amino acids. The DNA for the CDR3 is TGTGCCACCAGTGATGGCACAGGGGGTGTGAATGAAAAACTGTTTTTT. The encoded protein is CATSDGTGGVNEKLFF.

The CDR3 is CASSPIGGRSTDTQYF. In nucleotides, the CDR3 is TGTGCCAGCAGTCCAATCGGGGGGAGAAGCACAGATACGCAGTATTTT. V gene TRBV28 combines with J gene TRBJ2-3; 7 bases match TRBD2. CDR1 MDHEN and CDR2 SYDVKM come from the germline V gene. The ends lost 5 bases at V and 0 bases at J; junction bases unmatched: 8. The CDR3 runs to 16 residues.

J is TRBJ1-1 and V is TRBV19; D perhaps matches TRBD1 (6 bases). CDR1 is LNHDA, CDR2 SQIVND, per germline (reference sequence). V lost 4 bases to trimming and J lost 5 bases, with 14 bases between them. This CDR3 region has 14 residues. In DNA, the CDR3 is TGTGCCAGTAGTAGCGGGAGGGGGGGTACTGAAGCTTTCTTT. Translation gives CASSSGRGGTEAFF.

This sequence joins TRBV19 and TRBJ1-2; D is ambiguous. The CDR3 has 11 amino acids. Between the trimmed V and J ends, which lost 8 bases and 4 bases, there was a span of 8 bases. The germline CDR1 and CDR2 sequences are LNHDA and SQIVND (reference sequence). CDR3 in DNA: TGTGCCAGTTCAAAATTCTATGGCTACACCTTC. Amino acids: CASSKFYGYTF.

This clone was recorded once. Other DNA sequences in this sample translate to the same CDR3. The rearrangement links TRBV27 to TRBJ2-7; D is perhaps TRBD2 (6 bases). The CDR3 runs to 14 residues. CDR1 and CDR2 from the germline V gene are MNHEY and SMNVEV (reference sequence). V was trimmed by 4 bases and J by 3 bases, leaving 13 bases between them. DNA for the CDR3: TGTGCCAGCAGTTCGCGGGGAGGTTACTACGAGCAGTACTTC. This translates into CASSSRGGYYEQYF.

The V gene is TRBV7-9, the J gene TRBJ2-7; weak D call: TRBD2 (6 bases). Germline V gene lookup returns CDR1 SEHNR and CDR2 FQNEAQ (reference sequence). This CDR3 is 16 amino acids long. V lost 1 base to trimming and J lost 3 bases, with 16 bases between them. The CDR3 DNA reads TGTGCCAGCAGCTTAGGAGGTGGCGGGACGAACTACGAGCAGTACTTC. This encodes CASSLGGGGTNYEQYF.

The V gene is TRBV5-1, the J gene TRBJ2-2, with D possibly TRBD1 on 5 matching bases. Germline values: CDR1 SGHRS, CDR2 YFSETQ. V was cut by 3 bases and J by 0 bases, with 12 bases left in between. CDR3 length equals 16 residues. CDR3 nucleotide sequence: TGCGCCAGCAGCTATGCAGGGCCTTCGAACACCGGGGAGCTGTTTTTT. Its protein product is CASSYAGPSNTGELFF.

This rearrangement joins TRBV18 to TRBJ2-7; D may be TRBD2 (6 bases). This CDR3 contains 14 residues. In germline, CDR1 is KGHSH, CDR2 LQKENI. V lost 5 bases to trimming and J lost 0 bases, with 11 bases between them. The CDR3 nucleotides read TGTGCCAGCTCAGGGGACGGGAGCTCCTACGAGCAGTACGTC. As protein: CASSGDGSSYEQYV.

This clone appeared once. This chain connects TRBV28 to TRBJ1-2, with TRBD1 identical over 7 bases. Germline V lookup: CDR1 MDHEN, CDR2 SYDVKM. This CDR3 contains 14 residues. The V gene end was trimmed by 5 bases and the J gene end by 3 bases; junction bases not matched to a gene: 6. This chain's CDR3 is CASSVGQLDYGYTF. In DNA form, the CDR3 reads TGTGCCAGCAGTGTGGGACAGCTGGACTATGGCTACACCTTC.